What follows are 11 T cell receptor beta chains derived from one specimen sequenced in a study of T-cell memory formation after mild COVID-19. TCRdb called the 5' RACE reads again in MiXCR, with one record for every CDR3 protein. The sample carries 140,000 or so distinct CDR3 sequences, around 15% recorded once. The sequencing sample was made of PBMCs or a T cell subset sorted from them (not recorded which). These receptors were collected from an adult woman who had mild COVID-19 (a few samples of this study predate the infection). Cell type and time point are not known.

The chain has TRBV4-3 and TRBJ2-6, with D perhaps TRBD1 (6 bases). The CDR3 is 16 amino acids. Germline-derived CDR1 and CDR2 are LGHNA and YSLEER. V was trimmed by 4 bases and J by 0 bases, leaving 10 bases between them. The CDR3 DNA follows: TGCGCCAGCAGCCTGGACAGTTTCTCTGGGGCCAACGTCCTGACTTTC. It specifies CASSLDSFSGANVLTF.

The chain has TRBV4-1 and TRBJ2-7; D uncertain. This CDR3 region has 15 residues. V was pared by 1 base and J by 2 bases, with 12 bases between. Germline V gene data show CDR1 as MGHRA and CDR2 as YSYEKL. CDR3 in DNA: TGCGCCAGCAGCCAAGCCTTCCGGGCCCCCTACGAGCAGTACTTC. Residues: CASSQAFRAPYEQYF.

This rearrangement joins TRBV6-2 or TRBV6-3 to TRBJ2-3; TRBD2 matches at 12 bases. Germline values: CDR1 MNHEY, CDR2 SVGEGT. The junction had 13 bases not matched to a gene; V was cut back by 4 bases and J by 2 bases. This CDR3 region has 19 residues. CDR3 amino acids: CASSSGLAGPTFFTDTQYF. The CDR3 DNA sequence: TGTGCCAGCAGTTCGGGACTAGCGGGTCCAACTTTCTTCACAGATACGCAGTATTTT.

The chain joins TRBV6-5 to TRBJ2-7, with TRBD1 as a possible D gene (6 bases). V lost 0 bases and J lost 3, with 12 bases in between. Germline V CDR1 and CDR2: MNHEY, SVGAGI. CDR3 size: 15 residues. This CDR3 reads CASSYSRGSGYEQYF. The CDR3 nucleotides read TGTGCCAGCAGTTACTCCAGGGGTTCAGGCTACGAGCAGTACTTC.

There are a few counts of this clonotype. V usage is TRBV5-4 and J usage is TRBJ2-1; 7 bases map to TRBD2. Germline V gene data show CDR1 as SGHNT and CDR2 as YYREEE (reference sequence). J gave up 10 bases and V 6 bases, and 7 bases lay outside the gene matches. The CDR3 has 12 residues. The CDR3 DNA reads as TGTGCCAGCATCGAAACCGGGGGGGAGCAGTTCTTC. Its translation: CASIETGGEQFF.

In this sample, this clonotype turned up a few times. V gene TRBV3-1 combines with J gene TRBJ1-2; the D gene is possibly TRBD1 (6 bases). The CDR3 sequence is 14 residues long. The germline V gene encodes CDR1 LGHDT and CDR2 YNNKEL (reference sequence). V lost 4 bases to trimming and J lost 5 bases, with 14 bases between them. CDR3 bases: TGTGCCAGCAGCCCGGAATACAGGGTTTATGGCTACACCTTC. Its translation: CASSPEYRVYGYTF.

This sequence joins TRBV3-1 and TRBJ2-7; D gene ambiguous. V was cut by 6 bases and J by 0 bases, with 12 bases left in between. Germline CDR1 and CDR2: LGHDT and YNNKEL (reference sequence). This CDR3 has 14 residues. The CDR3 nucleotides read TGTGCCAGCAGTCTGACCAGAGTCTCCTACGAGCAGTACTTC. It translates to CASSLTRVSYEQYF.

The rearrangement uses TRBV24-1 and TRBJ1-5; D is uncertain. The germline V gene encodes CDR1 KGHDR and CDR2 SFDVKD. CDR3 length: 14 residues. V gave up 3 bases and J gave up 5 bases, with 10 bases separating them. The DNA of the CDR3 is TGTGCCACCAGTGATCTCACGGTCGATCAGCCCCAGCATTTT. Protein sequence: CATSDLTVDQPQHF.

This clonotype occurred a few times. The V call is TRBV7-9, the J call TRBJ2-5; D perhaps matches TRBD2 (5 bases). The CDR3 length is 13 residues. Trimming removed 7 bases from V and 2 bases from J, with 11 bases in between. Germline assignment: CDR1 SEHNR and CDR2 FQNEAQ (reference sequence). The CDR3 spells CASTHSVQETQYF. CDR3 DNA sequence: TGTGCCAGCACCCATAGCGTACAAGAGACCCAGTACTTC.

The V call is TRBV11-2, the J call TRBJ2-1; TRBD1 or TRBD2 may be the D gene (5 bases each). The CDR3 runs to 13 residues. CDR1 is SGHAT, CDR2 FQNNGV, per germline. CDR3 protein: CASGGPSYNEQFF. The CDR3 DNA reads TGTGCGAGTGGGGGACCCTCCTACAATGAGCAGTTCTTC.

This clonotype was seen only a few times. The chain is built from TRBV10-3 and TRBJ2-2, with TRBD1 as a possible D gene (6 bases). V lost 8 bases to trimming and J lost 6 bases, with 13 bases between them. CDR1 ENHRY and CDR2 SYGVKD come from the germline V gene. The CDR3 length is 13 residues. The CDR3 bases are TGTGCCATCCGAGAGACAGGCCCCGGGGAGCTGTTTTTT. Its translation: CAIRETGPGELFF.